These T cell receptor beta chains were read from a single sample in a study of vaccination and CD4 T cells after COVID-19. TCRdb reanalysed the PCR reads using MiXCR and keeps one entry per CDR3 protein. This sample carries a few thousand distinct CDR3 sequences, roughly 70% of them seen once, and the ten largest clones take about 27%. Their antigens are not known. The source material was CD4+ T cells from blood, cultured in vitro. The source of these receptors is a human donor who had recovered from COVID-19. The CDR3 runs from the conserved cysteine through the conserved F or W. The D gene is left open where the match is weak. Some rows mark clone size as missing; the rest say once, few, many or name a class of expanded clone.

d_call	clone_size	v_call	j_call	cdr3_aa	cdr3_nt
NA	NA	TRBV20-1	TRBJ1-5	CSAKDGGVNQPQHF	TGCAGTGCTAAAGATGGGGGAGTTAATCAGCCCCAGCATTTT
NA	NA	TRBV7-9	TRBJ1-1	CASSPTGSGMNTEAFF	TGTGCCAGCAGCCCCACAGGGTCGGGTATGAACACTGAAGCTTTCTTT
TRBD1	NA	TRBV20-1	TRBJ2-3	CSARGGQGFADTQYF	TGCAGTGCTCGTGGGGGACAGGGGTTTGCAGATACGCAGTATTTT
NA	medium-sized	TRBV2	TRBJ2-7	CASSAQGGSYEQYF	TGTGCCAGCAGTGCGCAGGGGGGCTCCTACGAGCAGTACTTC
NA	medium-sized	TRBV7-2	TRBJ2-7	CASSRVVSSYEQYF	TGTGCCAGCAGTCGGGTAGTTAGCTCCTACGAGCAGTACTTC
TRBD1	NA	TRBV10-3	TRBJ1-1	CAIRPTGKVTEAFF	TGTGCCATCAGACCGACAGGGAAGGTCACTGAAGCTTTCTTT
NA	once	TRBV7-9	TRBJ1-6	CASSFQGLGAPLHF	TGTGCCAGCAGTTTTCAGGGTCTCGGGGCACCCCTCCACTTT
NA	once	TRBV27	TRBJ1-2	CASSTTGVRHYGYTF	TGTGCCAGCAGTACTACGGGGGTACGGCACTATGGCTACACCTTC
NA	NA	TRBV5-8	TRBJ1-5	CASSSTRNQPQHF	TGTGCCAGCAGCTCGACACGCAATCAGCCCCAGCATTTT
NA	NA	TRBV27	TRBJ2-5	CARQEWKETQYF	TGTGCCAGACAGGAGTGGAAAGAGACCCAGTACTTC
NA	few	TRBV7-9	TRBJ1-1	CASSLGPPEAFF	TGTGCCAGCAGCTTGGGGCCACCCGAAGCTTTCTTT
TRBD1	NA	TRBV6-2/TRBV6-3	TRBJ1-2	CASSSGTGRRWGYTF	TGTGCCAGCAGTTCCGGGACAGGGAGACGTTGGGGCTACACCTTC
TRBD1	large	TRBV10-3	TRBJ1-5	CATHIGQGSSNQPQHF	TGTGCCACCCATATCGGACAGGGGTCTAGCAATCAGCCCCAGCATTTT
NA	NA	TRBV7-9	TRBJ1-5	CASSLVAGAGQPQHF	TGTGCCAGCAGCTTAGTCGCGGGGGCCGGTCAGCCCCAGCATTTT
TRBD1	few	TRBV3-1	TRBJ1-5	CASSQGTTGRIQPQHF	TGTGCCAGCAGCCAAGGTACGACAGGGAGGATTCAGCCCCAGCATTTT
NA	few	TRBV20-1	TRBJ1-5	CSARDPTALLGQPQHF	TGCAGTGCTAGAGATCCTACGGCCCTTCTTGGTCAGCCCCAGCATTTT
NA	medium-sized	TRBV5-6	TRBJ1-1	CASSLGGAPNTEAFF	TGTGCCAGCAGCTTGGGCGGGGCCCCGAACACTGAAGCTTTCTTT
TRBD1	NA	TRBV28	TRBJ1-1	CASSLSPGQELNTEAFF	TGTGCCAGCAGTTTATCTCCGGGACAGGAGTTGAACACTGAAGCTTTCTTT
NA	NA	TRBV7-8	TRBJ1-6	CASSLADLGSPLHF	TGTGCCAGCAGCTTAGCTGACCTTGGATCACCCCTCCACTTT
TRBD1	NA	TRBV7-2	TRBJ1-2	CASGETGGGYTF	TGTGCCAGCGGTGAGACAGGGGGTGGCTACACCTTC
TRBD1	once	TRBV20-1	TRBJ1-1	CSASQSTGVTEAFF	TGCAGTGCTAGCCAATCGACAGGGGTCACTGAAGCTTTCTTT
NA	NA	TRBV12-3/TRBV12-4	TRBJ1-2	CASSYGQYGYTF	TGTGCCAGCAGTTACGGACAGTATGGCTACACCTTC
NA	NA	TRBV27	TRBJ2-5	CASSLLGGEETQYF	TGTGCCAGCAGTTTACTGGGGGGCGAGGAGACCCAGTACTTC
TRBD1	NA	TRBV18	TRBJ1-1	CASSPTGGRNTEAFF	TGTGCCAGCTCACCAACAGGGGGGAGGAACACTGAAGCTTTCTTT
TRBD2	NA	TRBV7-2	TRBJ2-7	CASSLSFGGNEQYF	TGTGCCAGCAGCTTAAGTTTCGGGGGGAACGAGCAGTACTTC
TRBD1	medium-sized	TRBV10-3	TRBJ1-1	CAISPTGVKDEAFF	TGTGCCATCAGCCCAACAGGGGTTAAGGATGAAGCTTTCTTT